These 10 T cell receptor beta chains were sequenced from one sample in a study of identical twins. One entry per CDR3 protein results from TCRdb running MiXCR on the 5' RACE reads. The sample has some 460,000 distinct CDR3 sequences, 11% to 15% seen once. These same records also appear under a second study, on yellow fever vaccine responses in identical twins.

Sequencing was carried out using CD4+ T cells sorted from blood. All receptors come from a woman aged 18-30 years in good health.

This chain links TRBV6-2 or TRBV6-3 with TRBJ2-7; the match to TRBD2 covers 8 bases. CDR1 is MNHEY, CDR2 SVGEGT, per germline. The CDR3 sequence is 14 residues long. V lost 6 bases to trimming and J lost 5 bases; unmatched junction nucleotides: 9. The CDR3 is CASSQRLARDEQYF. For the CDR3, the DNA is TGTGCCAGCAGCCAGAGACTAGCGAGGGACGAGCAGTACTTC.

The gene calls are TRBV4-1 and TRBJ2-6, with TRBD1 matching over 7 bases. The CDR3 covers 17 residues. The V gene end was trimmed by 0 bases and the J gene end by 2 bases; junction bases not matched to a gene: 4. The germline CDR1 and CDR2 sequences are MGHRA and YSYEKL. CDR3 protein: CASSQDQGVPGANVLTF. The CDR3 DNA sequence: TGCGCCAGCAGCCAAGATCAGGGGGTCCCTGGGGCCAACGTCCTGACTTTC.

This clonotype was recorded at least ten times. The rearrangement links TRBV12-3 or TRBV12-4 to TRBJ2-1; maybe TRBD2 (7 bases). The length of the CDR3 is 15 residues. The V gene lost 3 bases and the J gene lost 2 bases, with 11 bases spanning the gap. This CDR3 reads CASSFGGGPYNEQFF. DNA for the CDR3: TGTGCCAGCAGTTTTGGGGGGGGGCCCTACAATGAGCAGTTCTTC.

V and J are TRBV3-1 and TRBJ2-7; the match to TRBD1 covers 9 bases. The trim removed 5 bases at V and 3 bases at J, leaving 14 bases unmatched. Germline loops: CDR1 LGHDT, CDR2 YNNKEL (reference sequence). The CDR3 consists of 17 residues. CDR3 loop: CASSTPGQGYRGYEQYF. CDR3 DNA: TGTGCCAGCAGCACACCGGGACAGGGCTATCGGGGCTACGAGCAGTACTTC.

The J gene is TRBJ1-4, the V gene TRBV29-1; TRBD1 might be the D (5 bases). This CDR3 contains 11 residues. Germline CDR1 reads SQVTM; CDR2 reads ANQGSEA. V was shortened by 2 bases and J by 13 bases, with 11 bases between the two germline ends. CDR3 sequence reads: CSVEWGEGLFF. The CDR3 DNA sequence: TGCAGCGTTGAATGGGGCGAGGGACTGTTTTTT.

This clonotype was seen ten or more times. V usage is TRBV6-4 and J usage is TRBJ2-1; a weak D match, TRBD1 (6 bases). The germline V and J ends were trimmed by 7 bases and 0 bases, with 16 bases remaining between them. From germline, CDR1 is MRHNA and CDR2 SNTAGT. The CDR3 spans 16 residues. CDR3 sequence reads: CASTGGRDNSYNEQFF. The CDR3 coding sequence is TGTGCCAGCACTGGGGGACGGGACAACTCCTACAATGAGCAGTTCTTC.

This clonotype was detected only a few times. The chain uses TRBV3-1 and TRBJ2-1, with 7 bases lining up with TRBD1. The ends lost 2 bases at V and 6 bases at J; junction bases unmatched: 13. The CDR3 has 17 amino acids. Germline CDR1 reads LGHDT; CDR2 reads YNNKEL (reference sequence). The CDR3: CASSQRTTGILFNEQFF. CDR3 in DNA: TGTGCCAGCAGCCAAAGAACGACAGGGATCCTTTTCAATGAGCAGTTCTTC.

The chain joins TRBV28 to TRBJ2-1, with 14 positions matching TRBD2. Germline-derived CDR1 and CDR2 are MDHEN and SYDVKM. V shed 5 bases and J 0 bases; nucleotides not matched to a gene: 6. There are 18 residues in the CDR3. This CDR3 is CASSPTSGGVASYNEQFF. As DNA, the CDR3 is TGTGCCAGCAGTCCGACTAGCGGGGGGGTTGCCTCCTACAATGAGCAGTTCTTC.

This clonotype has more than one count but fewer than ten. The CDR3: CASRAAGVAYEQYF. DNA for the CDR3: TGTGCCAGTAGGGCGGCGGGAGTGGCCTACGAGCAGTACTTC. The gene calls are TRBV19 and TRBJ2-7; 7 bases are shared with TRBD2. CDR1 and CDR2 (germline): LNHDA, SQIVND (reference sequence). V lost 6 bases, J lost 2 bases, and 7 bases stayed unmatched. The CDR3 runs 14 residues.

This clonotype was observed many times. As DNA, the CDR3 is TGTGCCATCAGTCATTCTGGGACAGGGAGCGAGACCCAGTACTTC. Amino acids: CAISHSGTGSETQYF. The V call is TRBV10-3, the J call TRBJ2-5; 9 nucleotides line up with TRBD1. The V segment lost 5 bases and the J segment 5 bases; nucleotides outside the gene matches: 9. CDR3 length: 15 residues. Germline CDR1 and CDR2: ENHRY and SYGVKD.